Below are 16 T cell receptor beta chains sequenced from a single sample in a study of spatial heterogeneity in lung cancer. The time point denotes: sample taken at primary tumor resection. Tumor, nontumor lung or frozen PBMC supplied whole RNA that was sequenced unsorted. TCRdb itself ran the 5' RACE reads through MiXCR, one entry per CDR3 protein. The table records some 47,000 distinct CDR3 sequences, 7.6% of them present only once. This material consisted of PBMCs, taken at surgery. Receptor source: a female donor with early-stage non-small cell lung cancer.

The chain carries TRBV7-8 and TRBJ2-7; a weak D match, TRBD2 (5 bases). Per germline, CDR1 SGHVS and CDR2 FQNEAQ. This CDR3 is 15 amino acids long. V was clipped by 5 bases and J by 0 bases, with 14 bases between them. As DNA, the CDR3 is TGTGCCAGCAGCACCCGGACGGGGAGCTCCTACGAGCAGTACTTC. Translating gives CASSTRTGSSYEQYF.

This clonotype was detected a few times. The rearrangement links TRBV18 to TRBJ2-7, with D perhaps matching TRBD1 or TRBD2 (5 bases each). The CDR3 length is 16 residues. Trimming removed 5 bases from V and 4 bases from J, with 21 bases in between. Germline V gene sequence: CDR1 KGHSH, CDR2 LQKENI. This CDR3 reads CASSSRQGAHFYEQYF. Here the CDR3 DNA reads TGTGCCAGCTCATCCCGCCAGGGAGCTCATTTTTACGAGCAGTACTTC.

The sample holds many counts of this clonotype. The chain uses TRBV19 and TRBJ1-3; D gene ambiguous. CDR1 LNHDA and CDR2 SQIVND come from the germline V gene (reference sequence). V lost 4 bases and J lost 3, with 16 bases in between. The CDR3 spans 16 residues. The CDR3 sequence is CASSTNRDASGNTIYF. In DNA form, the CDR3 reads TGTGCCAGTAGTACCAATCGAGACGCGAGTGGAAACACCATATATTTT.

This rearrangement joins TRBV28 to TRBJ2-5; either TRBD1 or TRBD2 may supply D (5 bases each). Germline values: CDR1 MDHEN, CDR2 SYDVKM. The CDR3 sequence is 13 residues long. V gave up 7 bases and J gave up 3 bases, with 12 bases separating them. The DNA for the CDR3 is TGTGCCAGCATCCGGGACGCTGAAGAGACCCAGTACTTC. It is translated as CASIRDAEETQYF.

This clonotype was found many times. The chain is built from TRBV28 and TRBJ2-5, with unresolved D. Looked up from germline, CDR1 is MDHEN and CDR2 is SYDVKM. Trimming removed 3 bases from V and 5 bases from J, with 4 bases in between. The CDR3 is made up of 11 amino acids. The CDR3 bases are TGTGCCAGCAGTTTGAGGGAGACCCAGTACTTC. Residues: CASSLRETQYF. The full variable domain, in which reference TRBV28 and TRBJ2-5 provide the parts outside the CDR3, is DVKVTQSSRYLVKRTGEKVFLECVQDMDHENMFWYRQDPGLGLRLIYFSYDVKMKEKGDIPEGYSVSREKKERFSLILESASTNQTSMYLCASSLRETQYFGPGTRLLVL.

With respect to this clonotype: The junction does not match germline at one end; this may be a read error. This sequence joins TRBV5-8 and TRBJ1-2; tentatively, D is TRBD1 (5 bases). Germline V lookup: CDR1 SGHTS, CDR2 YDEGEE. CDR3 length: 14 amino acids. The DNA of the CDR3 is TGTGCCAGCAGCTTGATATTCGGGGGTATAGGCTGCACCTTC. It specifies CASSLIFGGIGCTF. The variable domain in full, completed from reference TRBV5-8 and TRBJ1-2, reads EAGVTQSPTHLIKTRGQQATLRCSPISGHTSVYWYQQALGLGLQFLLWYDEGEERNRGNFPPRFSGRQFPNYSSELNVNALELEDSALYLCASSLIFGGIGCTFGSGTRLTVV.

The V gene is TRBV18, the J gene TRBJ1-1; D is unresolved. The V end was cut by 5 bases, the J end by 1 base, with 14 bases between. The CDR3 consists of 15 residues. The germline V gene has CDR1 KGHSH and CDR2 LQKENI. The CDR3 spells CASSALGGENTEAFF. The CDR3 DNA reads as TGTGCCAGCTCAGCTCTTGGAGGAGAGAACACTGAAGCTTTCTTT. Full variable domain (outside the CDR3, taken from reference TRBV18 and TRBJ1-1): NAGVMQNPRHLVRRRGQEARLRCSPMKGHSHVYWYRQLPEEGLKFMVYLQKENIIDESGMPKERFSAEFPKEGPSILRIQQVVRGDSAAYFCASSALGGENTEAFFGQGTRLTVV.

The chain employs TRBV5-6 and TRBJ2-3, with 9 nucleotides matching TRBD2. V was pared by 4 bases and J by 5 bases, with 8 bases of the junction left unmatched. The germline V gene has CDR1 SGHDT and CDR2 YYEEEE. The CDR3 is 15 amino acids. CDR3 residues: CASSPGGGAGDTQYF. DNA for the CDR3: TGTGCCAGCAGCCCTGGCGGGGGGGCAGGAGATACGCAGTATTTT.

This sequence joins TRBV6-5 and TRBJ2-3; 7 bases align to TRBD2. The length of the CDR3 is 15 residues. The germline gives CDR1 MNHEY, CDR2 SVGAGI. J gave up 4 bases and V 2 bases, and 6 bases lay outside the gene matches. The CDR3 reads CASSYEAGVADTQYF. The CDR3 nucleotides read TGTGCCAGCAGTTACGAGGCGGGGGTGGCAGATACGCAGTATTTT.

The chain couples TRBV7-9 to TRBJ2-3; D is undetermined. The V gene's germline CDR1 is SEHNR and CDR2 FQNEAQ (reference sequence). This CDR3 region has 13 residues. The V gene lost 4 bases and the J gene lost 4 bases, with 9 bases spanning the gap. The CDR3 DNA reads as TGTGCCAGCAGCTCAAAGGGTCCAGATACGCAGTATTTT. This gives the protein CASSSKGPDTQYF.

This clonotype occurred many times. J is TRBJ2-7 and V is TRBV6-2 or TRBV6-3; 10 positions match TRBD1. Germline CDR1 MNHEY, CDR2 SVGEGT. The CDR3 loop spans 15 amino acids. Germline trimming cut 6 bases from V and 2 bases from J; bases unmatched to any gene: 7. The CDR3 region is CASRLLGQGPYEQYF. CDR3 sequence (DNA): TGTGCCAGCAGACTACTGGGACAGGGGCCCTACGAGCAGTACTTC.

This clonotype was seen many times. The chain combines TRBV5-4 with TRBJ2-2, with D hard to call. Germline V lookup: CDR1 SGHNT, CDR2 YYREEE (reference sequence). The CDR3 covers 13 residues. Trimming removed 0 bases from V and 1 base from J, with 1 base in between. The CDR3 coding sequence is TGTGCCAGCAGCTTGGGGAACACCGGGGAGCTGTTTTTT. It yields the protein CASSLGNTGELFF.

V is TRBV18 and J is TRBJ2-3; D is unclear. Per germline, CDR1 KGHSH and CDR2 LQKENI. The CDR3 contains 13 residues. The V end lost 3 bases, the J end lost 6 bases, and 10 bases lay between the germline ends. CDR3 protein: CASSPADSDTQYF. In DNA form, the CDR3 reads TGTGCCAGCTCACCGGCCGACTCGGATACGCAGTATTTT.

This clonotype has a count of ten or more. V usage is TRBV12-3 or TRBV12-4 and J usage is TRBJ2-7; TRBD1 matches 7 bases. V was pared by 3 bases and J by 2 bases, with 7 bases of the junction left unmatched. CDR3 length equals 15 residues. CDR3 region: CASSFGTAQAYEQYF. The CDR3 DNA is TGTGCCAGCAGTTTCGGGACAGCCCAAGCCTACGAGCAGTACTTC.

This clonotype has a handful of counts. The chain is built from TRBV3-2 and TRBJ2-3; TRBD1, the table's D call, lacks a check against the DNA. TRBV3-2 is tagged as a pseudogene. The CDR3 runs 16 residues. The CDR3 region is CASSQDVRGGLDTQYF. Written as DNA, the CDR3 is TGTGCCAGCAGCCAAGATGTGAGGGGGGGCCTAGATACGCAGTATTTT.

The rearrangement joins TRBV7-2 to TRBJ2-2, with D perhaps matching TRBD2 (7 bases). V lost 2 bases and J lost 0, with 16 bases in between. Looked up from germline, CDR1 is SGHTA and CDR2 is FQGNSA. This CDR3 spans 18 amino acids. DNA of the CDR3: TGTGCCAGCAGCTTATTTCCGGGCGGGGGCGCGAACACCGGGGAGCTGTTTTTT. It is translated as CASSLFPGGGANTGELFF. Filled out from reference TRBV7-2 and TRBJ2-2, the complete variable domain reads GAGVSQSPSNKVTEKGKDVELRCDPISGHTALYWYRQSLGQGLEFLIYFQGNSAPDKSGLPSDRFSAERTGGSVSTLTIQRTQQEDSAVYLCASSLFPGGGANTGELFFGEGSRLTVL.